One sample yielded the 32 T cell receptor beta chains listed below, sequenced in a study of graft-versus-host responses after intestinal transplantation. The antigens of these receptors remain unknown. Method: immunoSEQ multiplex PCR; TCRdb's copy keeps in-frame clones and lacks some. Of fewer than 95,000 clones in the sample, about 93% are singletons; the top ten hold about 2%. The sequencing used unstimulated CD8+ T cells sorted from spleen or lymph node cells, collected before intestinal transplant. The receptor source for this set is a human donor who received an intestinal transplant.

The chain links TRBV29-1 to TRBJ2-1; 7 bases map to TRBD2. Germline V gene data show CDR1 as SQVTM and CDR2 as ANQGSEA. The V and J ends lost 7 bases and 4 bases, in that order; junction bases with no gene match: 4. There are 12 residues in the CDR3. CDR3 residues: CSARTSYNEQFF. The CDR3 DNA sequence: TGCAGCGCCAGGACTAGTTACAATGAGCAGTTCTTC.

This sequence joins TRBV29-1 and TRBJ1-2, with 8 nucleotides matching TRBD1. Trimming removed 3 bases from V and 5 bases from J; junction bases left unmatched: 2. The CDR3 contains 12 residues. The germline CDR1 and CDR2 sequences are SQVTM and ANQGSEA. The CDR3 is CSVDQGAYGYTF. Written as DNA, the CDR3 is TGCAGCGTTGATCAGGGGGCATATGGCTACACCTTC.

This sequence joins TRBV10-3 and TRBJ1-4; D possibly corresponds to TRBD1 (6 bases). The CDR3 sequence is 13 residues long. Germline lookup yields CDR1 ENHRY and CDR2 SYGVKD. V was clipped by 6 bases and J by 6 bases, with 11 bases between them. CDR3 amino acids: CAIRDSLDEKLFF. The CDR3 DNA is TGTGCCATCAGGGACAGCTTGGATGAAAAACTGTTTTTT.

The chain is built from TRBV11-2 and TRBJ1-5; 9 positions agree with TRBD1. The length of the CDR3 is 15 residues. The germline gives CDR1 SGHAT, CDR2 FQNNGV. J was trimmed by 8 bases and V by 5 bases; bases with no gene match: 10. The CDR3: CASSPGTGYSEPQHF. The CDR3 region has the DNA TGTGCCAGCAGCCCGGGGACAGGGTACTCAGAGCCCCAGCATTTT. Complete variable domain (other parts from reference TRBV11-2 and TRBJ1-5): EAGVAQSPRYKIIEKRQSVAFWCNPISGHATLYWYQQILGQGPKLLIQFQNNGVVDDSQLPKDRFSAERLKGVDSTLKIQPAKLEDSAVYLCASSPGTGYSEPQHFGDGTRLSIL.

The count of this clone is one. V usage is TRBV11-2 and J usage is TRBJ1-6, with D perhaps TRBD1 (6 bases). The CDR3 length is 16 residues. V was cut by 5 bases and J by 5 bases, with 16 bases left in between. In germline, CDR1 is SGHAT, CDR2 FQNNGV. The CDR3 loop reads CASSPWGGGNNSPLHF. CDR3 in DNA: TGTGCCAGCAGCCCTTGGGGAGGGGGAAATAATTCACCCCTCCACTTT.

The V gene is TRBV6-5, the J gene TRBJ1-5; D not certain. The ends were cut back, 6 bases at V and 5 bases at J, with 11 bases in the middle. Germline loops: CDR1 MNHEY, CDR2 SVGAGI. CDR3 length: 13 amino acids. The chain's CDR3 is CASSWAGDQPQHF. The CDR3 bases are TGTGCCAGCAGCTGGGCCGGGGATCAGCCCCAGCATTTT.

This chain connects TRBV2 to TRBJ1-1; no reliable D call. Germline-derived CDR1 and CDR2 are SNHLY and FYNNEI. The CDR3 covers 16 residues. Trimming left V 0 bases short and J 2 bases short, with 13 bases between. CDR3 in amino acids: CASSEAAQATNTEAFF. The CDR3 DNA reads TGTGCCAGCAGTGAAGCCGCTCAGGCTACAAACACTGAAGCTTTCTTT.

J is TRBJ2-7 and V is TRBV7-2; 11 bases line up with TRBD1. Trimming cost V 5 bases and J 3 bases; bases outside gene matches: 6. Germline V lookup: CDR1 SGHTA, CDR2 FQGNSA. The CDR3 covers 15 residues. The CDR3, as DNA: TGTGCCAGCAGCATGACCGGGACAGGGGGCTACGAGCAGTACTTC. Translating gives CASSMTGTGGYEQYF.

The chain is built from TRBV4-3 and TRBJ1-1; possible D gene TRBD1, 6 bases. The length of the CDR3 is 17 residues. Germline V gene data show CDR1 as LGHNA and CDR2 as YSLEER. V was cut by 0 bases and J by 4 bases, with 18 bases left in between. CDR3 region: CASSQDRVGASFTEAFF. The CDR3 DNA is TGCGCCAGCAGCCAAGACAGGGTGGGGGCATCATTCACTGAAGCTTTCTTT.

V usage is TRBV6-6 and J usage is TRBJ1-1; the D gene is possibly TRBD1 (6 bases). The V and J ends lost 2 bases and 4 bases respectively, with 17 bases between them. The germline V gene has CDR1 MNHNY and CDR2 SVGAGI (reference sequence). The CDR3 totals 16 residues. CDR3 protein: CASSYQEVEQGTEAFF. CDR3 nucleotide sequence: TGTGCCAGCAGTTACCAGGAAGTAGAACAGGGCACTGAAGCTTTCTTT.

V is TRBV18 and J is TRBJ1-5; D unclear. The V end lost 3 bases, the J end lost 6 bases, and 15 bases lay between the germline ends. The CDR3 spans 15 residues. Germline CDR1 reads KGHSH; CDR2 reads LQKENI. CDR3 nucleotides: TGTGCCAGCTCACCCGCAGTGGGCGTAGGTCAGCCCCAGCATTTT. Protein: CASSPAVGVGQPQHF.

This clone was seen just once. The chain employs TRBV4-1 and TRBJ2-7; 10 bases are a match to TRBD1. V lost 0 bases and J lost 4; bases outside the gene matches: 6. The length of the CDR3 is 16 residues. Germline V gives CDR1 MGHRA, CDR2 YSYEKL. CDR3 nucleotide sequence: TGCGCCAGCAGCCAAGATCTTAGACAGGGGGCATACGAGCAGTACTTC. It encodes CASSQDLRQGAYEQYF.

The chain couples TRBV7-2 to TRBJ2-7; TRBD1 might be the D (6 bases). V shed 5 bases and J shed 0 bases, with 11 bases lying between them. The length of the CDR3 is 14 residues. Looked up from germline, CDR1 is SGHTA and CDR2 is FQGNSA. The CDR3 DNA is TGTGCCAGCAGCGGTTGGGACACCTCCTACGAGCAGTACTTC. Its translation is CASSGWDTSYEQYF.

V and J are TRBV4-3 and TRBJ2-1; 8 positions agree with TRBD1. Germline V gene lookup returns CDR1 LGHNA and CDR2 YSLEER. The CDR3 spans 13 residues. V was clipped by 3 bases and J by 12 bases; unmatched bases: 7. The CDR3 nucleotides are TGCGCCAGCAGCCAGTTCCTTGGGACAGGGCAGTTCTTC. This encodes CASSQFLGTGQFF.

The chain's CDR3 is CASSSRGTEAFF. The DNA for the CDR3 is TGTGCCAGCAGCTCCAGGGGCACTGAAGCTTTCTTT. The chain uses TRBV7-9 and TRBJ1-1; a weak D match, TRBD1 (6 bases). This CDR3 has 12 residues. The germline CDR1 and CDR2 sequences are SEHNR and FQNEAQ (reference sequence). Deletions cut 4 bases from V and 4 bases from J, with 7 bases between.

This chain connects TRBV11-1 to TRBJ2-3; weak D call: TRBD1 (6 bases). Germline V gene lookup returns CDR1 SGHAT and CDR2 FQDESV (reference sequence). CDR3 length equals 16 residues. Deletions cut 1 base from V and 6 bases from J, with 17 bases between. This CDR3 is CASSLGQGPGSDTQYF. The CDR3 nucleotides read TGTGCCAGCAGCTTAGGCCAGGGGCCGGGATCGGATACGCAGTATTTT.

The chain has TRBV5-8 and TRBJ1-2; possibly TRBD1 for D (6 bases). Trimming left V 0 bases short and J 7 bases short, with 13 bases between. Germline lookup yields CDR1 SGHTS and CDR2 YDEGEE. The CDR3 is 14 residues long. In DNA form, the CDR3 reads TGTGCCAGCAGCTTGGGGGCAGGGGTTGTTGGCTACACCTTC. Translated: CASSLGAGVVGYTF.

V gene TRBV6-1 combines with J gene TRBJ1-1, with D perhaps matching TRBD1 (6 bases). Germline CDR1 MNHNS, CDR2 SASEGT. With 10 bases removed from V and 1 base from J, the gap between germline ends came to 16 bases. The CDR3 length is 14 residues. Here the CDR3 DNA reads TGTGCCACCGCCGGACAGCCAGGGAACACTGAAGCTTTCTTT. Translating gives CATAGQPGNTEAFF.

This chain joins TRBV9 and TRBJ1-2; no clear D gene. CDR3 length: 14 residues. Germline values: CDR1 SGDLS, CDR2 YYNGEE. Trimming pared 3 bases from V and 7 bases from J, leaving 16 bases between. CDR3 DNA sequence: TGTGCCAGCAGCGCCTCCGGAGCCGAGGGTGGCTACACCTTC. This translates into CASSASGAEGGYTF.

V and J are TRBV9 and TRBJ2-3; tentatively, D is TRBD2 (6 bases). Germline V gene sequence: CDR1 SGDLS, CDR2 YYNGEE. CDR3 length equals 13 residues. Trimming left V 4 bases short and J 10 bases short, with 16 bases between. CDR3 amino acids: CASSPGDAGPQYF. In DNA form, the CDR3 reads TGTGCCAGCAGCCCGGGGGACGCTGGGCCGCAGTATTTT.

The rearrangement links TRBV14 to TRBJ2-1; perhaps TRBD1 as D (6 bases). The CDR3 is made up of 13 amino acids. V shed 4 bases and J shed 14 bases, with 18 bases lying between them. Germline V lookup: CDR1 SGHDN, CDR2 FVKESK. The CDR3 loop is CASSPYLGQWEFF. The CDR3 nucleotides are TGTGCCAGCAGCCCCTATCTTGGACAGTGGGAGTTCTTC.

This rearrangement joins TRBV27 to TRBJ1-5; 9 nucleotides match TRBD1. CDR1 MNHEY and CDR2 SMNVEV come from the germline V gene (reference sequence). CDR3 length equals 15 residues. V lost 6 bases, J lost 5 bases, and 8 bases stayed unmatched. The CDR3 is CASRPGTGHDQPQHF. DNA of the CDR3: TGTGCCAGCAGACCCGGGACAGGGCACGATCAGCCCCAGCATTTT.

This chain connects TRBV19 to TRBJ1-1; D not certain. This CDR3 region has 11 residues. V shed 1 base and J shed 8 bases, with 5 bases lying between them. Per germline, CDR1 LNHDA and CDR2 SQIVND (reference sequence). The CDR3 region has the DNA TGTGCCAGTAGTATAGGAGGGGAAGCTTTCTTT. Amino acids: CASSIGGEAFF. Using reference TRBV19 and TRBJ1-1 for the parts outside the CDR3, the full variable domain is DGGITQSPKYLFRKEGQNVTLSCEQNLNHDAMYWYRQDPGQGLRLIYYSQIVNDFQKGDIAEGYSVSREKKESFPLTVTSAQKNPTAFYLCASSIGGEAFFGQGTRLTVV.

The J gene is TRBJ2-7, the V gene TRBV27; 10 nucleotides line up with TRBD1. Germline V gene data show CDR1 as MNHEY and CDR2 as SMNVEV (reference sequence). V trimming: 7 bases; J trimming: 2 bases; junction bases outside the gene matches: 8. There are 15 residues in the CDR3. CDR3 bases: TGTGCCAGCAAACAGACAGGGGGCCTCACCTACGAGCAGTACTTC. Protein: CASKQTGGLTYEQYF.

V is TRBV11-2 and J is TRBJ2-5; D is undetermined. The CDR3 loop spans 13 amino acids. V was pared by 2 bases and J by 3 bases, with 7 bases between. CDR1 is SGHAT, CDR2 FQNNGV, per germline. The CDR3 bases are TGTGCCAGCAGCTTATATCTAGAAGAGACCCAGTACTTC. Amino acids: CASSLYLEETQYF.

CDR3: CASSLGRGWTEQYF. CDR3 coding DNA: TGTGCCAGCAGTTTGGGCAGGGGCTGGACCGAGCAGTACTTC. The chain is built from TRBV27 and TRBJ2-7, with D possibly matching TRBD1 (6 bases). Trimming shortened V by 3 bases and J by 6 bases, and 15 bases separated the two germline ends. Germline CDR1 is MNHEY and CDR2 is SMNVEV (reference sequence). There are 14 residues in the CDR3.

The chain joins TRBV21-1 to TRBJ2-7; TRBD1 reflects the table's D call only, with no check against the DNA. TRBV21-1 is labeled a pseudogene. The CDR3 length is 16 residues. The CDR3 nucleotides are TGTGCCAGCAGCAAAGGGCAGGGGGGCAGGATTACCGAGCAGTACTTC. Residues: CASSKGQGGRITEQYF.

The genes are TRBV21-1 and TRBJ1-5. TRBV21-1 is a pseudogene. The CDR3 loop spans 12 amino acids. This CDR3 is CASSKVFQPQHF. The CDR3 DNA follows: TGTGCCAGCAGCAAAGTATTCCAGCCCCAGCATTTT.

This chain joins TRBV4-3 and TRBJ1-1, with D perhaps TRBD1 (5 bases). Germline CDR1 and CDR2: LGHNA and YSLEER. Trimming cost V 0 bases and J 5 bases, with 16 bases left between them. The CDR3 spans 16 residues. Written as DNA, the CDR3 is TGCGCCAGCAGCCAAGATCGGGGGGAAGGAGGTACTGAAGCTTTCTTT. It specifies CASSQDRGEGGTEAFF.

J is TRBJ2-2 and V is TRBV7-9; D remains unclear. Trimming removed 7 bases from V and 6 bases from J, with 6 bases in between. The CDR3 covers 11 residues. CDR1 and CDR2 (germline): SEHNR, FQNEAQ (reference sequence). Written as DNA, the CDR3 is TGTGCCAGCACCCTAGCCGGGGAGCTGTTTTTT. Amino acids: CASTLAGELFF.

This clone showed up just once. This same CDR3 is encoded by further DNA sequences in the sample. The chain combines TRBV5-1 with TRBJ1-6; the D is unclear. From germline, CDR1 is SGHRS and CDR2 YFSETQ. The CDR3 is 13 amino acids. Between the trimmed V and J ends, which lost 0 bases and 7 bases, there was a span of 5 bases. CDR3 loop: CASSLAGNSPLHF. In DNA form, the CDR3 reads TGCGCCAGCAGCTTGGCCGGGAATTCACCCCTCCACTTT.

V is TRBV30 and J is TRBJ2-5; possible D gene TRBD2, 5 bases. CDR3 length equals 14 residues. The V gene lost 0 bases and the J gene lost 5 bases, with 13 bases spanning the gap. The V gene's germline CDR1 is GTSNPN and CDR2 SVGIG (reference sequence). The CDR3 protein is CAWSVLGQVETQYF. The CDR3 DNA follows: TGTGCCTGGAGTGTACTAGGTCAAGTGGAGACCCAGTACTTC.